These 10 T cell receptor beta chains came from one sample sequenced in a study of shared clonotypes between healthy human individuals. The naive CD8 fraction comprised CD45RO-negative cells positively selected for CCR7 and excluded terminally differentiated effector memory CD45RA+ cells. Sequencing used immunoSEQ multiplex PCR; TCRdb keeps in-frame clones, though not all of them. The table records about 700,000 clones, 92% of them present only once. Source material: naive CD8+ T cells sorted from blood. These receptors were obtained from a young man in good health.

Points on this clone: Other DNA sequences in the same sample also yield this CDR3. The chain couples TRBV4-1 to TRBJ1-1; no clear D. The CDR3 spans 14 residues. The germline CDR1 and CDR2 sequences are MGHRA and YSYEKL. V was clipped by 0 bases and J by 1 base, with 6 bases between them. In nucleotides, the CDR3 is TGCGCCAGCAGCCAAGAGCCGGCGAACACTGAAGCTTTCTTT. Protein sequence: CASSQEPANTEAFF.

The V call is TRBV28, the J call TRBJ2-6, with 7 positions matching TRBD1. Germline V gene sequence: CDR1 MDHEN, CDR2 SYDVKM. V shed 5 bases and J 2 bases; nucleotides not matched to a gene: 3. The CDR3 has 15 amino acids. The CDR3 nucleotides are TGTGCCAGCAGTCGAAGGGGGCCTGGGGCCAACGTCCTGACTTTC. It specifies CASSRRGPGANVLTF.

This clone was counted once. The CDR3 DNA reads TGTGCCAGCAGTTTTAGCGGGGGGCACGAGCAGTACTTC. Amino acids: CASSFSGGHEQYF. The chain joins TRBV27 to TRBJ2-7; 10 bases match TRBD2. Trimming cost V 3 bases and J 5 bases; bases outside gene matches: 1. The germline CDR1 and CDR2 sequences are MNHEY and SMNVEV (reference sequence). This CDR3 has 13 amino acids.

The chain has TRBV11-3 and TRBJ2-7; 8 bases align to TRBD2. The CDR3 sequence is 17 residues long. Germline V gives CDR1 SGHNT, CDR2 YENEEA. Trimming took 6 bases from V and 3 from J; bases not matched to a gene: 16. The CDR3: CASSQNPGVAGFYEQYF. The CDR3 DNA sequence: TGTGCCAGCAGTCAAAACCCGGGGGTAGCGGGGTTCTACGAGCAGTACTTC.

The chain links TRBV28 to TRBJ2-5; 10 bases fit TRBD2. Losses at the gene ends were 6 bases for V and 1 base for J; bases not matched to a gene: 2. This CDR3 comprises 14 residues. Germline V lookup: CDR1 MDHEN, CDR2 SYDVKM. CDR3 amino acids: CASRLAGAQETQYF. The DNA of the CDR3 is TGTGCCAGCAGGCTAGCGGGAGCCCAAGAGACCCAGTACTTC.

The chain is built from TRBV12-5 and TRBJ2-1; D call uncertain. V shed 6 bases and J shed 9 bases, with 15 bases lying between them. This CDR3 has 13 residues. Germline CDR1 reads LGHNT; CDR2 reads FRNRAP. This CDR3 reads CASGRAEASEQFF. The CDR3 DNA sequence: TGTGCTAGTGGACGGGCCGAAGCGAGTGAGCAGTTCTTC. Combining the CDR3 with reference TRBV12-5 and TRBJ2-1 gives the whole variable domain DARVTQTPRHKVTEMGQEVTMRCQPILGHNTVFWYRQTMMQGLELLAYFRNRAPLDDSGMPKDRFSAEMPDATLATLKIQPSEPRDSAVYFCASGRAEASEQFFGPGTRLTVL.

V gene TRBV13 combines with J gene TRBJ1-1; D not resolved. Germline V gene lookup returns CDR1 PRHDT and CDR2 FYEKMQ (reference sequence). Trimming shortened V by 3 bases and J by 6 bases, and 17 bases separated the two germline ends. This CDR3 is built from 15 residues. The CDR3 nucleotides read TGTGCCAGCAGCTTTCTACTGGGCGAATCGGCTGAAGCTTTCTTT. Translation gives CASSFLLGESAEAFF.

This clone was seen more than once but under ten times. The chain is built from TRBV2 and TRBJ2-1; the D is unclear. Germline values: CDR1 SNHLY, CDR2 FYNNEI. This CDR3 contains 13 residues. CDR3 in amino acids: CRSHKASVNEQFF. Written as DNA, the CDR3 is TGTCGCTCACATAAAGCATCGGTAAATGAGCAGTTCTTC.

Of note for this clone: A read error may account for a junction end that differs from germline. J is TRBJ2-7 and V is TRBV7-9, with D possibly TRBD1 on 6 matching bases. The length of the CDR3 is 15 residues. Germline CDR1 reads SEHNR; CDR2 reads FQNEAQ (reference sequence). The CDR3 spells CASSQTRRGSYEQHF. The CDR3 DNA reads as TGTGCCAGCAGCCAGACCCGCAGGGGATCCTACGAGCAGCACTTC.

The chain carries TRBV7-3 and TRBJ2-3, with a weak D call TRBD2 (5 bases). This CDR3 has 13 residues. Germline V gene sequence: CDR1 SGHTA, CDR2 FQGTGA. V was pared by 5 bases and J by 10 bases, with 16 bases between. The chain's CDR3 is CASSPTPRGAQYF. The CDR3 DNA reads as TGTGCCAGCAGCCCGACCCCTCGGGGAGCGCAGTATTTT.